This T cell receptor beta chain was captured in a study of T cell repertoires in cytomegalovirus infection. Across the study: Recently described HLA-C-restricted plus well-studied HLA-B-restricted CMV epitopes were used.

To note about this clonotype: Its antigen is as yet unknown. This could be a read error, since a much larger clone is one nucleotide away.

TCRdb itself ran the reads through MiXCR, one entry per CDR3 protein. The sample contains 300,000 to 400,000 distinct CDR3 sequences, about 27% of which appear only once. Germline V gene lookup returns CDR1 MDHEN and CDR2 SYDVKM. The CDR3 covers 18 residues. The chain uses TRBV28 and TRBJ2-6; D gene ambiguous. The source of this sequence is a human donor in good health (CMV status not recorded). Some clones in this sample may be carry-over from other donors' samples. The specimen was cultured PBMCs, collected from culture after CMV antigen stimulation. The CDR3 DNA follows: TGTGCCAACAGTTCGCCCCATGGGAAGGGATCTGGGGCCAACGTCCTGACTTTC. It codes for CANSSPHGKGSGANVLTF.